The 7 T cell receptor beta chains below all came from one sample that was sequenced in a study of siplizumab effects on memory and regulatory T cells. The data were produced by immunoSEQ multiplex PCR, yet TCRdb's version contains in-frame clones alone and is incomplete. Among over 100,000 clones listed, around 93% were seen once. Sequencing was performed on non-Treg CD4+ T cells sorted from blood. These receptors originate from a human donor in good health.

This chain links TRBV13 with TRBJ2-1, with TRBD2 identical over 7 bases. The CDR3 is made up of 17 amino acids. The V segment lost 5 bases and the J segment 0 bases; nucleotides outside the gene matches: 10. From germline, CDR1 is PRHDT and CDR2 FYEKMQ (reference sequence). CDR3 nucleotide sequence: TGTGCCAGCAGCGCCCTTTCTAGGACTAGCTCCTACAATGAGCAGTTCTTC. Protein sequence: CASSALSRTSSYNEQFF.

This clone was seen a single time. The rearrangement uses TRBV7-2 and TRBJ2-5, with a tentative D call TRBD1 (5 bases). Germline CDR1 reads SGHTA; CDR2 reads FQGNSA. The CDR3 consists of 15 residues. The V end lost 4 bases, the J end lost 0 bases, and 12 bases lay between the germline ends. CDR3 nucleotide sequence: TGTGCCAGCAGCTCCCAGCTGGGGCACCAAGAGACCCAGTACTTC. Its protein product is CASSSQLGHQETQYF.

The V call is TRBV7-8, the J call TRBJ2-2; no clear D. The CDR3 has 16 residues. Trimming pared 5 bases from V and 0 bases from J, leaving 13 bases between. CDR1 SGHVS and CDR2 FQNEAQ come from the germline V gene. As DNA, the CDR3 is TGTGCCAGCAGCAGTCGGGCCATATCGAACACCGGGGAGCTGTTTTTT. It translates to CASSSRAISNTGELFF.

The chain employs TRBV27 and TRBJ2-3; D is ambiguous. This CDR3 spans 18 amino acids. The ends were cut back, 5 bases at V and 0 bases at J, with 21 bases in the middle. From germline, CDR1 is MNHEY and CDR2 SMNVEV (reference sequence). CDR3 sequence: CASSPMGSGSFSTDTQYF. For the CDR3, the DNA is TGTGCCAGCAGTCCTATGGGGTCCGGATCCTTTAGCACAGATACGCAGTATTTT.

This chain connects TRBV4-2 to TRBJ2-7; 7 bases fit TRBD2. The CDR3 loop spans 16 amino acids. Trimming cost V 0 bases and J 1 base; bases outside gene matches: 6. Germline CDR1 LGHNA, CDR2 YNFKEQ. In nucleotides, the CDR3 is TGTGCCAGCAGCCAAGATGAGATCGGGGGGTCCTACGAGCAGTACTTC. Amino acid sequence: CASSQDEIGGSYEQYF.

The J gene is TRBJ1-3, the V gene TRBV9; TRBD1 agrees at 7 bases. CDR1 SGDLS and CDR2 YYNGEE come from the germline V gene. The trim removed 4 bases at V and 2 bases at J, leaving 9 bases unmatched. The CDR3 spans 16 residues. CDR3 sequence: CASSQPGQGAGNTIYF. Written as DNA, the CDR3 is TGTGCCAGCAGCCAGCCGGGCCAGGGGGCTGGAAACACCATATATTTT.

J is TRBJ2-5 and V is TRBV7-2, with D perhaps given as TRBD1 or TRBD2 (6 bases each). V was cut by 6 bases and J by 1 base, with 9 bases left in between. Germline CDR1 SGHTA, CDR2 FQGNSA. The CDR3 has 13 amino acids. CDR3 protein: CASRPGAQETQYF. The CDR3 DNA reads as TGTGCCAGCAGACCGGGGGCCCAAGAGACCCAGTACTTC.